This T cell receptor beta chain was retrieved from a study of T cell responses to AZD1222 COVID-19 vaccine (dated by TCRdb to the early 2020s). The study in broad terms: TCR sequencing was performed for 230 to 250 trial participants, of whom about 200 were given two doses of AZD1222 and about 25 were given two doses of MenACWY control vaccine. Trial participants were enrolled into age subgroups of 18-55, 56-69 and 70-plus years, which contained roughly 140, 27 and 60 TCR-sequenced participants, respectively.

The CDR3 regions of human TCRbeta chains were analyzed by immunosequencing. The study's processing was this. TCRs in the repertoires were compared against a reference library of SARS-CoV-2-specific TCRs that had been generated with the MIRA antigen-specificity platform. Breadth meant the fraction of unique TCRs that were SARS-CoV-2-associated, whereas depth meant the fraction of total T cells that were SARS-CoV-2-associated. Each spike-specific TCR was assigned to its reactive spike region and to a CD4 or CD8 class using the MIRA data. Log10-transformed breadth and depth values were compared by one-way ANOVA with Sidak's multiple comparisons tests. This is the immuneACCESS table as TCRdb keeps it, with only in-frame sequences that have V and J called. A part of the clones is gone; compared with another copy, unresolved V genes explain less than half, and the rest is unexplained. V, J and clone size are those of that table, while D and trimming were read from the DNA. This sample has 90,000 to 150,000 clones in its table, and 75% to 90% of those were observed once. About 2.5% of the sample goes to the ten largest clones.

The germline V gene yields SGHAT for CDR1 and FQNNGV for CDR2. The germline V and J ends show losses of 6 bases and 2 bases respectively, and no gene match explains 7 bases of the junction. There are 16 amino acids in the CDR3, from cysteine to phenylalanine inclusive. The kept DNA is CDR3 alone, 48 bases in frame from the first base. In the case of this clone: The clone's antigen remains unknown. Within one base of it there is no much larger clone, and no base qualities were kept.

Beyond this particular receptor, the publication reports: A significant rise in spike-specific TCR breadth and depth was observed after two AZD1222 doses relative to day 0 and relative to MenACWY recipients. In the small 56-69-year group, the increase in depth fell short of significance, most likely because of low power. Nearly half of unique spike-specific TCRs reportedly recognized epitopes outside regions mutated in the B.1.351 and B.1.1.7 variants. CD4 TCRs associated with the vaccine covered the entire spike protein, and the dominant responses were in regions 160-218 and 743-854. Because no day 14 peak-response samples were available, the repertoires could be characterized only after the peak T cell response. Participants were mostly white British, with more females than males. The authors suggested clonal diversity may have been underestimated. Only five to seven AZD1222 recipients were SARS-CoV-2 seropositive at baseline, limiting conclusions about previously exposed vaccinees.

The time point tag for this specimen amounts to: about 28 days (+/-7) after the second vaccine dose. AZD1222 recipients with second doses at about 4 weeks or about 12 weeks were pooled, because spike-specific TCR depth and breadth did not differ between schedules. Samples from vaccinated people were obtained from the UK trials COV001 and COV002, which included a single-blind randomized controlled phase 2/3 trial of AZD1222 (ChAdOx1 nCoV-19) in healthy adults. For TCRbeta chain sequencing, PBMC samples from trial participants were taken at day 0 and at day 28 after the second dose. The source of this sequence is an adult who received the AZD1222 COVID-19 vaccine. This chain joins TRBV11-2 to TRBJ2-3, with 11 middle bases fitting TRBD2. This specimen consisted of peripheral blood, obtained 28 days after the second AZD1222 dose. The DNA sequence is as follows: TGTGCCAGCAGGGAATTAGCGGGGGGGATCACAGATACGCAGTATTTT. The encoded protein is CASRELAGGITDTQYF. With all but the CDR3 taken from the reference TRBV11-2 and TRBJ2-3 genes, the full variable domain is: EAGVAQSPRYKIIEKRQSVAFWCNPISGHATLYWYQQILGQGPKLLIQFQNNGVVDDSQLPKDRFSAERLKGVDSTLKIQPAKLEDSAVYLCASRELAGGITDTQYFGPGTRLTVL.